Detailed here is one T cell receptor (beta chain). The length of the CDR3 is 17 residues. Germline V lookup: CDR1 SGHTA, CDR2 FQGTGA. Trimming shortened V by 0 bases and J by 4 bases, and 16 bases separated the two germline ends. The record originates from a study of blood T cell repertoires in COVID-19. Produced via immunoSEQ multiplex PCR; TCRdb's table is partial and in-frame only. There are about 180,000 clones in the sample; about 85% occur only once, and 6.2% lies in the top ten. The J gene is TRBJ1-3, the V gene TRBV7-3; D remains unclear. The receptor comes from a man aged 35 to 55 who had recovered from COVID-19. Input material: PBMCs or T cells enriched from blood (not recorded which). CDR3 sequence: CASSLTFALESGNTIYF. The CDR3 DNA follows: TGTGCCAGCAGCTTAACGTTCGCACTTGAATCGGGAAACACCATATATTTT.